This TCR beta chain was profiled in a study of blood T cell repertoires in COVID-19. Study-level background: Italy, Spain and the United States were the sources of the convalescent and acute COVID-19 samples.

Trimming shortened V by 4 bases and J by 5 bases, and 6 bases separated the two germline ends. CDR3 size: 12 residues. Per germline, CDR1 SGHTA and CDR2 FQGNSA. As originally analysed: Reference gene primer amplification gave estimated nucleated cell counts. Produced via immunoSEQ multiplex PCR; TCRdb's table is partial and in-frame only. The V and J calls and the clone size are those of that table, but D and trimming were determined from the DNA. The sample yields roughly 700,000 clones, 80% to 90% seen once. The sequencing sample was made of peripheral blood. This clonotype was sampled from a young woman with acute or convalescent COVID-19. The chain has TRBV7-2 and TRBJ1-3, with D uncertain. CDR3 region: CASSYHRNTIYF. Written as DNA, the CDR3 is TGTGCCAGCAGCTATCACAGAAACACCATATATTTT.